This T cell receptor (beta chain) was identified during a study of blood T cell repertoires in COVID-19. About the research overall: The origin of the acute and convalescent COVID-19 samples was the United States, Italy and Spain. The cDNA or gDNA used as material had been derived from T cells, B-cell-depleted T cells, or PBMCs.

Participants were aged roughly 18 to 90 years, lived in 20 to 30 US areas, and enrolled virtually. As originally analysed: For nucleated cells, counts were estimated from reference gene primer amplification. TCRdb's table, derived via immunoSEQ multiplex PCR, lists solely in-frame clones and lacks some. V and J calls plus clone size are reproduced from that table; the DNA served to infer D and trimming. The sample includes roughly 200,000 clones, 89% of them seen just once. This CDR3 spans 10 amino acids. Germline CDR1 SNHLY, CDR2 FYNNEI. Trimming cost V 8 bases and J 6 bases, with 6 bases left between them.

The V and J genes are TRBV2 and TRBJ2-3, with D uncertain. Sequenced input: PBMCs or T cells enriched from blood (not recorded which). This clonotype was obtained from a woman between 35 and 50 years old with acute COVID-19. CDR3 bases: TGTGCCAGCGCGAGGGATACGCAGTATTTT. It codes for CASARDTQYF.